Many counts were recorded for the clone carrying this T cell receptor (beta chain). The entry originates in a study of T cells in Graves' hyperthyroidism and ophthalmopathy. Germline V lookup: CDR1 DFQATT, CDR2 SNEGSKA (reference sequence). V lost 4 bases, J lost 2 bases, and 7 bases stayed unmatched. The length of the CDR3 is 15 residues. Diagnoses were established using clinical symptoms, serum thyroxine and TRAb, thyroid ultrasound and orbital computed tomography. RNA transcripts provided the source from which TCR beta CDR3 regions were amplified. When the TCR CDR3 underwent first-round RT-PCR, the HTBI primer set was used. TCRdb used MiXCR to reprocess the multiplex PCR reads, holding one entry per CDR3 protein. Altogether hundreds of thousands of distinct CDR3 sequences are present, roughly 25% being singletons, with the ten largest covering around 70%.

The source is a man over 45 with Graves' hyperthyroidism. Material for sequencing was blood. The chain joins TRBV20-1 to TRBJ2-5; 10 nucleotides line up with TRBD2. The CDR3 DNA sequence: TGCAGTGCTATGCTACTAGCGGGGAAACAAGAGACCCAGTACTTC. Residues: CSAMLLAGKQETQYF.